Shown below are 28 T cell receptor beta chains from a single sample sequenced in a study of radiation and T cells in renal cell carcinoma. Time point reported: blood 2 weeks post-SBRT. Regarding treatment: 15 Gy SBRT to primary tumor, nephrectomy 4 weeks later. TCRdb's table, derived via immunoSEQ multiplex PCR, lists solely in-frame clones and lacks some. The sample yields 70,000 or so clones, around 80% seen once. Sequenced here: blood, sampled from a patient whose treatment included radiotherapy and nephrectomy. Receptors were obtained from a man aged 55 to 70 with renal cell carcinoma.

The chain recombines TRBV28 with TRBJ2-3; 10 bases are shared with TRBD2. The V segment lost 2 bases and the J segment 6 bases; nucleotides outside the gene matches: 8. Germline V lookup: CDR1 MDHEN, CDR2 SYDVKM. This CDR3 spans 16 amino acids. The CDR3 reads CASSLRLAGVRDTQYF. CDR3 DNA: TGTGCCAGCAGTTTAAGGCTAGCGGGAGTGAGGGATACGCAGTATTTT.

This chain links TRBV28 with TRBJ2-1; TRBD2 matches 9 bases. This CDR3 has 16 residues. V was clipped by 5 bases and J by 0 bases; unmatched bases: 5. Germline CDR1 MDHEN, CDR2 SYDVKM. CDR3: CASSPDSGSSYNEQFF. The DNA of the CDR3 is TGTGCCAGCAGTCCCGATAGCGGGAGCTCCTACAATGAGCAGTTCTTC.

The chain carries TRBV4-1 and TRBJ2-6; unclear D gene. Germline CDR1 reads MGHRA; CDR2 reads YSYEKL. The germline V and J ends were trimmed by 1 base and 4 bases, with 11 bases remaining between them. The CDR3 consists of 16 residues. The chain's CDR3 is CASSQGVMRGANVLTF. CDR3 DNA: TGCGCCAGCAGCCAAGGGGTAATGAGAGGGGCCAACGTCCTGACTTTC.

This chain links TRBV9 with TRBJ2-7; TRBD2 matches at 7 bases. The CDR3 covers 16 residues. Germline-derived CDR1 and CDR2 are SGDLS and YYNGEE. The V gene end was trimmed by 0 bases and the J gene end by 0 bases; junction bases not matched to a gene: 6. The CDR3, as DNA: TGTGCCAGCAGCGTAGTCGCTAGCGGAGCCTCCTACGAGCAGTACTTC. Protein sequence: CASSVVASGASYEQYF.

The chain joins TRBV2 to TRBJ2-1, with 14 bases that match TRBD2. Per the germline V gene, CDR1 is SNHLY and CDR2 is FYNNEI. The J segment lost 5 bases and the V segment lost 8 bases, leaving 5 bases of the junction unmatched. The CDR3 is 15 amino acids. CDR3: CASGTSGRPDNEQFF. DNA for the CDR3: TGTGCCAGCGGGACTAGCGGGAGACCTGACAATGAGCAGTTCTTC.

This clone was picked up one time. The chain links TRBV4-2 to TRBJ2-4, with TRBD2 matching over 8 bases. CDR3 length equals 20 residues. Germline CDR1 is LGHNA and CDR2 is YNFKEQ. V trimming: 0 bases; J trimming: 6 bases; junction bases outside the gene matches: 19. In DNA, the CDR3 is TGTGCCAGCAGCCAAGAAATCGGGAGGGCTACTACCCTCACAAGAAACATTCAGTACTTC. Encoded protein: CASSQEIGRATTLTRNIQYF.

The V call is TRBV21-1, the J call TRBJ1-5. TRBV21-1 is a pseudogene locus. CDR3 length: 15 amino acids. The CDR3 protein is CASTPSVDYNQPQHF. The CDR3 nucleotides read TGTGCCAGCACCCCCAGCGTGGATTACAATCAGCCCCAGCATTTT.

This clone was counted between two and nine times. The chain employs TRBV10-3 and TRBJ1-3; no clear D. The V end lost 2 bases, the J end lost 4 bases, and 6 bases lay between the germline ends. In germline, CDR1 is ENHRY, CDR2 SYGVKD. The length of the CDR3 is 13 residues. This CDR3 is CAISEIVGNTIYF. The DNA of the CDR3 is TGTGCCATCAGTGAGATAGTCGGAAACACCATATATTTT.

The genes are TRBV7-9 and TRBJ2-1; D unclear. V shed 1 base and J shed 0 bases, with 10 bases lying between them. The CDR3 has 16 residues. The germline V gene has CDR1 SEHNR and CDR2 FQNEAQ (reference sequence). In DNA form, the CDR3 reads TGTGCCAGCAGCTTAGGGCGAGCAAGCTCCTACAATGAGCAGTTCTTC. This sequence encodes CASSLGRASSYNEQFF.

The chain uses TRBV19 and TRBJ2-1; 7 nucleotides align to TRBD1. There are 13 residues in the CDR3. Trimming removed 6 bases from V and 7 bases from J; junction bases left unmatched: 6. The germline CDR1 and CDR2 sequences are LNHDA and SQIVND (reference sequence). Here the CDR3 DNA reads TGTGCCAGTAGAAGCACAGGGGAGAATGAGCAGTTCTTC. This sequence encodes CASRSTGENEQFF.

CDR3 residues: CASSQSGRAYNEQFF. The CDR3 region has the DNA TGTGCCAGCAGCCAAAGCGGGAGGGCCTACAATGAGCAGTTCTTC. The V and J genes are TRBV4-2 and TRBJ2-1; 10 bases match TRBD2. The CDR3 has 15 amino acids. The germline V gene encodes CDR1 LGHNA and CDR2 YNFKEQ. The ends lost 2 bases at V and 2 bases at J; junction bases unmatched: 0.

V is TRBV9 and J is TRBJ2-1; 9 positions agree with TRBD2. Germline V gene data show CDR1 as SGDLS and CDR2 as YYNGEE. Trimming at V came to 3 bases and at J to 3 bases, leaving 10 bases not matched to a gene. This CDR3 is built from 17 residues. The DNA for the CDR3 is TGTGCCAGCAGCGCTAGGGGGCTAGCGGGATTCTACAATGAGCAGTTCTTC. It is translated as CASSARGLAGFYNEQFF.

V gene TRBV29-1 combines with J gene TRBJ1-2, with TRBD1 as a possible D gene (6 bases). Germline loops: CDR1 SQVTM, CDR2 ANQGSEA. V was pared by 1 base and J by 7 bases, with 13 bases between. The CDR3 is 13 amino acids. CDR3 bases: TGCAGCGTTGAAGGAAGCAGGGGCGGTGGCTACACCTTC. It codes for CSVEGSRGGGYTF.

The V call is TRBV29-1, the J call TRBJ2-7; D unresolved. CDR3 size: 13 residues. The germline CDR1 and CDR2 sequences are SQVTM and ANQGSEA. V was cut by 5 bases and J by 2 bases, with 13 bases left in between. Here the CDR3 reads CSVYSQVAYEQYF. In DNA, the CDR3 is TGCAGCGTTTACAGCCAGGTGGCCTACGAGCAGTACTTC.

The rearrangement uses TRBV4-3 and TRBJ2-1, with D hard to call. This CDR3 contains 16 residues. From germline, CDR1 is LGHNA and CDR2 YSLEER. Trimming removed 0 bases from V and 9 bases from J, with 18 bases in between. The CDR3 DNA follows: TGCGCCAGCAGCCAAGAGTCGGCTCCCGTGTCGGGTGAGCAGTTCTTC. Translated, it gives CASSQESAPVSGEQFF.

The chain links TRBV7-3 to TRBJ2-2; D gene ambiguous. In germline, CDR1 is SGHTA, CDR2 FQGTGA. V shed 6 bases and J shed 5 bases, with 13 bases lying between them. This CDR3 has 14 amino acids. The CDR3 DNA is TGTGCCAGCAGTTCCTACGACTTGACCGGGGAGCTGTTTTTT. It translates to CASSSYDLTGELFF.

This rearrangement joins TRBV19 to TRBJ2-5, with 7 bases aligning to TRBD1. The J call may be in error: the DNA end matches TRBJ2-7 better. Germline-derived CDR1 and CDR2 are LNHDA and SQIVND (reference sequence). The CDR3 covers 14 residues. This CDR3 is CASSPPGQRYEQYF. The CDR3 DNA reads as TGTGCCAGTAGTCCCCCGGGACAGCGATACGAGCAGTACTTC.

The chain is built from TRBV27 and TRBJ2-7, with TRBD2 matching 10 bases. The CDR3 runs 17 residues. The V gene end was trimmed by 0 bases and the J gene end by 5 bases; junction bases not matched to a gene: 10. The V gene's germline CDR1 is MNHEY and CDR2 SMNVEV (reference sequence). The CDR3 is CASSLSRFGLAGDEQYF. The CDR3 DNA reads TGTGCCAGCAGTTTATCGAGATTTGGGCTAGCGGGAGACGAGCAGTACTTC.

The chain is built from TRBV27 and TRBJ2-1; 10 bases are shared with TRBD2. The CDR3 consists of 15 residues. Germline CDR1 and CDR2: MNHEY and SMNVEV (reference sequence). With V trimmed by 5 bases and J by 7 bases, 8 bases remained unmatched. The CDR3 here is CASSTLAGVANEQFF. The CDR3 DNA is TGTGCCAGCAGTACCCTAGCGGGAGTAGCTAATGAGCAGTTCTTC.

The J gene is TRBJ2-6, the V gene TRBV10-3; D unresolved. V shed 3 bases and J shed 4 bases, with 13 bases lying between them. In germline, CDR1 is ENHRY, CDR2 SYGVKD. The CDR3 has 16 amino acids. Written as DNA, the CDR3 is TGTGCCATCAGTGAATGGGGAACCGACGGGGCCAACGTCCTGACTTTC. It codes for CAISEWGTDGANVLTF.

The V and J genes are TRBV6-5 and TRBJ2-1; tentative D call: TRBD2 (6 bases). This CDR3 spans 14 amino acids. CDR1 MNHEY and CDR2 SVGAGI come from the germline V gene. With 2 bases removed from V and 11 bases from J, the gap between germline ends came to 16 bases. Here the CDR3 reads CASSYPGGGTQQFF. The CDR3 DNA follows: TGTGCCAGCAGTTACCCTGGCGGCGGGACTCAGCAGTTCTTC.

J is TRBJ2-3 and V is TRBV2; D is undetermined. The CDR3 loop spans 12 amino acids. The V end lost 4 bases, the J end lost 5 bases, and 7 bases lay between the germline ends. CDR1 and CDR2 (germline): SNHLY, FYNNEI. The CDR3 loop reads CASSAQEDTQYF. Written as DNA, the CDR3 is TGTGCCAGCAGTGCCCAAGAAGATACGCAGTATTTT.

This clone was picked up one time. V is TRBV11-3 and J is TRBJ2-7, with no clear D. Germline values: CDR1 SGHNT, CDR2 YENEEA. This CDR3 is 14 amino acids long. Trimming took off 5 bases at V and 6 bases at J, with 17 bases between the two ends. The CDR3: CASSESVPPAEQYF. The DNA of the CDR3 is TGTGCCAGCAGCGAGAGCGTTCCACCGGCCGAGCAGTACTTC. The full variable domain, completed using reference TRBV11-3 and TRBJ2-7, is EAGVVQSPRYKIIEKKQPVAFWCNPISGHNTLYWYLQNLGQGPELLIRYENEEAVDDSQLPKDRFSAERLKGVDSTLKIQPAELGDSAVYLCASSESVPPAEQYFGPGTRLTVT.

This clone was counted only a few times. The V and J genes are TRBV7-2 and TRBJ1-5, with D perhaps TRBD1 (5 bases). CDR1 SGHTA and CDR2 FQGNSA come from the germline V gene. This CDR3 has 16 amino acids. V dropped 0 bases and J dropped 4 bases, with 13 bases sitting between them. DNA of the CDR3: TGTGCCAGCAGCTTAGCCCCAGGGAGGGGAAATCAGCCCCAGCATTTT. Its translation: CASSLAPGRGNQPQHF.

The gene calls are TRBV11-3 and TRBJ2-2, with D unclear. V lost 4 bases to trimming and J lost 5 bases, with 8 bases between them. The CDR3 runs to 13 residues. Germline CDR1 SGHNT, CDR2 YENEEA. CDR3 bases: TGTGCCAGCAGCTCTACAGCTACCGGGGAGCTGTTTTTT. It yields the protein CASSSTATGELFF.

This clone was seen more than once but under ten times. This rearrangement joins TRBV29-1 to TRBJ2-5; tentative D call: TRBD2 (6 bases). Germline V lookup: CDR1 SQVTM, CDR2 ANQGSEA. Trimming took off 4 bases at V and 4 bases at J, with 10 bases between the two ends. The CDR3 contains 12 residues. The CDR3 protein is CSVVFGGETQYF. CDR3 in DNA: TGCAGCGTTGTTTTCGGGGGAGAGACCCAGTACTTC.

The CDR3 bases are TGCAGCGTTGAAGCCCCGACAGGGCGGGAGCAGTACTTC. This encodes CSVEAPTGREQYF. V and J are TRBV29-1 and TRBJ2-7; TRBD1 matches 7 bases. V shed 1 base and J 7 bases; nucleotides not matched to a gene: 7. The CDR3 loop spans 13 amino acids. From germline, CDR1 is SQVTM and CDR2 ANQGSEA.

The chain links TRBV6-5 to TRBJ1-2; D not resolved. The germline V gene encodes CDR1 MNHEY and CDR2 SVGAGI. Trimming took off 6 bases at V and 0 bases at J, with 8 bases between the two ends. The CDR3 covers 13 residues. CDR3 bases: TGTGCCAGCAGGGACGGGACTAACTATGGCTACACCTTC. Protein: CASRDGTNYGYTF.